The sequence of this TCR beta chain was determined in a study of shared clonotypes between healthy human individuals (dated by TCRdb to the early 2020s). Looking at the study overall: Two women and three men aged 18 to 49 years were included in the cohort. For each donor, CD4 naive and CD4 memory were each given three plates, CD8 naive was given two plates, and CD8 memory was given one plate. To estimate repertoire size and how much clonotypes are shared between individuals, the study performed deep sequencing of blood TCR repertoires from five healthy adults. To increase sequencing depth and limit assay-specific biases, different laboratories used diverse techniques to prepare libraries and sequence TCR repertoires. Each donor's leukapheresis produced roughly between roughly 0.85 and 9 billion PBMCs. General conclusions and limits of the study: Pairwise subsampling indicated that sequencing depth was expected to affect the degree of clonotype sharing among donors. Clonotypes shared by all four sorted-subset donors showed higher generation probabilities than non-shared clonotypes. When a handful of donors were compared, the shared fraction of clonotypes was around 4.6% for naive CD4, approximately 3.5% for naive CD8, 2% to 2.5% for memory CD4, and 0.3% to 0.5% for memory CD8. Incomplete sequencing was indicated by rarefaction of sorted-subset datasets, despite the large sequencing depth. Sampling was limited to blood, and TCR repertoires in tissue likely differ from TCR repertoires in blood. Naive subsets generally had larger estimated clonotype richness than memory subsets. Because the study included a small number of donors, the genetic and exposure-history diversity represented was limited.

The CDR1 and CDR2 encoded by the germline V gene (reference sequence) are LNHNV and YYDKDF. V loses 0 bases at its end and J loses 3 bases; junction bases beyond the gene matches: 9. The CDR3 runs 17 residues from the cysteine to the phenylalanine. Only the CDR3 DNA is retained, 51 bases long and in frame from the first base. The donors were healthy, HIV-negative adults who had no recently reported acute infections or vaccinations. Every donor was a Caucasian adult living in Nashville, Tennessee, USA. Magnetic negative selection was used to enrich CD4+ T cells, after which naive cells were positively selected on CD45RA and the negative fraction became the memory subset. After blood collection by leukapheresis, PBMCs were isolated using Ficoll-Histopaque density gradient centrifugation and then cryopreserved in the vapor phase of liquid nitrogen. Purity and quantity of every magnetically sorted T cell population were checked by analytical flow cytometry. From each sorted fraction, genomic DNA was isolated and quantified by UV absorbance on a Nanodrop 2000c.

For this clone: There is no known antigen for this receptor. No base quality information exists; no much larger clone differs at one position.

TCR CDR3 regions were amplified from genomic DNA by multiplex PCR using the deep immunoSEQ assay. For each cell subset, the extracted genomic DNA was distributed evenly across all wells of several immunoSEQ 96-well plates, and each plate served as one replicate. For sorted subsets, each replicate PCR was loaded with 150 to 250 ng genomic DNA, equivalent to roughly 30,000 T cell genomes. Purified libraries were quantified with a Qubit 3.0 fluorometer, sized on a Bioanalyzer 2100, and re-quantified with the KAPA Library Quantification kit. Every immunoSEQ 96-well plate was sequenced on a dedicated single-read 150-cycle Illumina NextSeq 550 flow cell. For the original study's pipeline: The immunoSEQ output contained only junctional sequences without quality scores, so filtering could not match that applied to full-length reads. Sequences were annotated with PyIR, a Python wrapper for IgBLAST v1.9, and V/J genes and CDR3 were assigned using IMGT germline references. Reads were filtered out if the reads had weak V/J assignments (E-value above 1e-6), no CDR3, stop codons, out-of-frame junctions, or ambiguous translated residues. V3J clonotypes were defined by identical inferred V gene, J gene, and CDR3 amino acid sequence. Percentage overlap between repertoires was computed as shared unique clonotypes divided by the size of the smaller repertoire. Repertoire richness was assessed with RTK rarefaction, the Chao1 estimator, and Recon v2.1 estimates of unobserved clonotypes. Generation probabilities were computed with OLGA for all TCRbeta clonotypes obtained by the gDNA method from a handful of donors. TCRdb obtained this table from immuneACCESS and retained in-frame rearrangements with V and J assigned. These tables miss some clones; where compared with another copy, unresolved V genes account for less than half of the shortfall, and the remainder is unexplained. V and J calls and clone size are given by that table; D and trimming were obtained from the DNA. The sample table lists about 2 million clones, 95% of them with a count of one. 0.1% to 0.15% of the sample is held by the ten biggest clonotypes.

This receptor was taken from a man younger than 30 in good health. The sequenced material came from naive CD4+ T cells sorted from blood. Taken with the paper, the label for cell subset or site translates to: CD45RA+ positively selected. The chain employs TRBV15 and TRBJ2-7; 9 junctional bases match TRBD2. The bases are TGTGCCACCAGCAGAGAATTTAGCGGGGGATCCTACTACGAGCAGTACTTC. It encodes CATSREFSGGSYYEQYF.